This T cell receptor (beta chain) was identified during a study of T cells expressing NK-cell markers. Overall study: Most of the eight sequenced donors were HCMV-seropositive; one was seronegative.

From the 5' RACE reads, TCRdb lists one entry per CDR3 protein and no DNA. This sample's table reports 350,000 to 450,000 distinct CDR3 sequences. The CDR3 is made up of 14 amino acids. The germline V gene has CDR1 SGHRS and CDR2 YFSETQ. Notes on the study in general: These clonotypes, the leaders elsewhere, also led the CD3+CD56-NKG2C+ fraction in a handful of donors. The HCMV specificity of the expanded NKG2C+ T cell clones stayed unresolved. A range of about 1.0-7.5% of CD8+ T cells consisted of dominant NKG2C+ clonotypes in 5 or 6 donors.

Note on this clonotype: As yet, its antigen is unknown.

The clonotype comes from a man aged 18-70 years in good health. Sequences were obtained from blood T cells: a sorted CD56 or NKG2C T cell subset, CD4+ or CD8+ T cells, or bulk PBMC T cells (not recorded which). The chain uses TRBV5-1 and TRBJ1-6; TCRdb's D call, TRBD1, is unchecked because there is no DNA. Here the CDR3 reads CASSPGQGNSPLHF.